This T cell receptor (beta chain) was sequenced during a study of blood T cell repertoires in COVID-19. The overall study: The United States, Italy and Spain were the sources of the acute and convalescent COVID-19 samples.

Trimming pared 6 bases from V and 8 bases from J, leaving 12 bases between. CDR1 and CDR2 from the germline V gene are SNHLY and FYNNEI. The CDR3 sequence is 12 residues long. The data were produced by immunoSEQ multiplex PCR, yet TCRdb's version contains in-frame clones alone and is incomplete. Of under 300,000 clones in the sample, roughly 86% were seen once. Material for sequencing was peripheral blood. The sequence was collected from an elderly man with acute or convalescent COVID-19. The V gene is TRBV2, the J gene TRBJ2-3, with a tentative D call TRBD1 (6 bases). Here the CDR3 DNA reads TGTGCCAGCAGGGACAGTGGATTTACGCAGTATTTT. This encodes CASRDSGFTQYF.